These 25 T cell receptor beta chains share one sample of origin, sequenced in a study of cytotoxic CD8 clonotypes in ibrutinib-treated CLL. Clones were read by immunoSEQ multiplex PCR, and TCRdb kept only the in-frame ones, dropping some. Altogether some 28,000 clones are present, approximately 62% being singletons, with the ten largest covering around 15%. The material was PBMCs, obtained before ibrutinib treatment. These receptors were collected from a human donor with chronic lymphocytic leukemia.

This clone was counted between two and nine times. The chain is built from TRBV7-9 and TRBJ1-2; D is uncertain. V shed 5 bases and J shed 4 bases, with 14 bases lying between them. Germline CDR1 reads SEHNR; CDR2 reads FQNEAQ (reference sequence). The CDR3 runs to 14 residues. CDR3: CASSPGGISYGYTF. The CDR3 region has the DNA TGTGCCAGCAGCCCCGGAGGGATCAGCTATGGCTACACCTTC.

This chain links TRBV2 with TRBJ1-5; tentatively, D is TRBD1 (5 bases). The germline gives CDR1 SNHLY, CDR2 FYNNEI. The CDR3 has 14 residues. The germline V and J ends were trimmed by 5 bases and 8 bases, with 16 bases remaining between them. This chain's CDR3 is CASSRGPPVEPQHF. The CDR3 nucleotides are TGTGCCAGCAGTAGGGGACCTCCGGTAGAGCCCCAGCATTTT.

This sequence joins TRBV9 and TRBJ1-2; tentative D call: TRBD1 (5 bases). The CDR3 totals 16 residues. With 3 bases removed from V and 0 bases from J, the gap between germline ends came to 15 bases. The germline gives CDR1 SGDLS, CDR2 YYNGEE. The CDR3 sequence is CASSATSGKTNYGYTF. In DNA form, the CDR3 reads TGTGCCAGCAGCGCTACCTCAGGGAAAACTAACTATGGCTACACCTTC. The full variable domain, in which reference TRBV9 and TRBJ1-2 provide the parts outside the CDR3, is DSGVTQTPKHLITATGQRVTLRCSPRSGDLSVYWYQQSLDQGLQFLIQYYNGEERAKGNILERFSAQQFPDLHSELNLSSLELGDSALYFCASSATSGKTNYGYTFGSGTRLTVV.

The chain is built from TRBV6-1 and TRBJ2-3, with 9 bases aligning to TRBD2. This CDR3 is built from 18 residues. V lost 2 bases and J lost 6; bases outside the gene matches: 15. Germline V gives CDR1 MNHNS, CDR2 SASEGT. The CDR3 bases are TGTGCCAGCAGTGAACGGGAGCGGGGGGCCCTTTACTCCGATACGCAGTATTTT. It yields the protein CASSERERGALYSDTQYF.

CDR3 region: CASSGGQANSPLHF. DNA of the CDR3: TGTGCCAGCAGTGGGGGACAGGCAAATTCACCCCTCCACTTT. J is TRBJ1-6 and V is TRBV6-6; 8 bases map to TRBD1. CDR3 length: 14 residues. Losses at the gene ends were 5 bases for V and 7 bases for J; bases not matched to a gene: 4. CDR1 is MNHNY and CDR2 is SVGAGI in the germline V gene (reference sequence).

The V and J genes are TRBV19 and TRBJ1-2; D remains ambiguous. The CDR3 is made up of 13 amino acids. CDR1 is LNHDA and CDR2 is SQIVND in the germline V gene (reference sequence). Trimming took 5 bases from V and 5 from J, leaving 12 bases between them. The CDR3: CASSVPPWYGYTF. The CDR3 bases are TGTGCCAGTAGTGTCCCTCCCTGGTATGGCTACACCTTC.

This clone appeared once. The chain recombines TRBV5-1 with TRBJ1-1; no clear D. The CDR3 totals 14 residues. Looked up from germline, CDR1 is SGHRS and CDR2 is YFSETQ. Trimming took 0 bases from V and 4 from J, leaving 10 bases between them. Written as DNA, the CDR3 is TGCGCCAGCAGCTTGGCCGCAGTCGGCACTGAAGCTTTCTTT. Protein: CASSLAAVGTEAFF.

The chain is built from TRBV5-1 and TRBJ1-4; the D gene is possibly TRBD1 (6 bases). The CDR3 contains 16 residues. V was shortened by 4 bases and J by 8 bases, with 21 bases between the two germline ends. CDR1 and CDR2 (germline): SGHRS, YFSETQ. The CDR3 region has the DNA TGCGCCAGCAGCCGACTGGGGGCAGGGGTGCCAGAAAAACTGTTTTTT. This gives the protein CASSRLGAGVPEKLFF.

This chain links TRBV5-1 with TRBJ2-3, with a possible D match to TRBD1 (5 bases). The V gene lost 0 bases and the J gene lost 2 bases, with 10 bases spanning the gap. This CDR3 spans 15 amino acids. From germline, CDR1 is SGHRS and CDR2 YFSETQ. The CDR3 sequence: CASSLGTPNTDTQYF. The DNA for the CDR3 is TGCGCCAGCAGCTTGGGGACACCCAACACAGATACGCAGTATTTT.

This rearrangement joins TRBV30 to TRBJ1-1; D is unresolved. The CDR3 consists of 13 residues. Between the trimmed V and J ends, which lost 1 base and 1 base, there was a span of 7 bases. Germline values: CDR1 GTSNPN, CDR2 SVGIG (reference sequence). Here the CDR3 reads CAWSASGNTEAFF. CDR3 DNA sequence: TGTGCCTGGAGTGCATCGGGGAACACTGAAGCTTTCTTT.

The chain recombines TRBV9 with TRBJ2-3; no definite D call. V dropped 0 bases and J dropped 1 base, with 0 bases sitting between them. Germline CDR1 reads SGDLS; CDR2 reads YYNGEE. The CDR3 has 12 amino acids. Written as DNA, the CDR3 is TGTGCCAGCAGCGTAGGCACAGATACGCAGTATTTT. Its protein is CASSVGTDTQYF.

This rearrangement joins TRBV4-1 to TRBJ2-5; 8 bases line up with TRBD2. This CDR3 comprises 16 residues. V dropped 4 bases and J dropped 1; count of bases not matched to a gene: 8. The germline gives CDR1 MGHRA, CDR2 YSYEKL. The CDR3 DNA follows: TGCGCCAGCAGCCCCGCGGCGGGGGGCTTCCAAGAGACCCAGTACTTC. Its protein product is CASSPAAGGFQETQYF.

In regard to this clone: A read error may produce the germline difference seen at one junction end. J is TRBJ2-7 and V is TRBV18, with D unclear. From germline, CDR1 is KGHSH and CDR2 LQKENI. The CDR3 loop spans 13 amino acids. CDR3 coding DNA: TGTGCCAGCTCACCAGTAGTCTCCAACGAGCAGTACTTC. As protein: CASSPVVSNEQYF.

The V call is TRBV25-1, the J call TRBJ2-3; possibly TRBD2 for D (7 bases). The CDR3 consists of 16 residues. Per the germline V gene, CDR1 is MGHDK and CDR2 is SYGVNS. Trimming stripped 3 bases from V and 4 bases from J, with 17 bases between. CDR3 in DNA: TGTGCCAGCAGTGATGGTGGAGCGGGACACGCAGATACGCAGTATTTT. As protein: CASSDGGAGHADTQYF.

The rearrangement joins TRBV19 to TRBJ1-1; 8 nucleotides agree with TRBD1. J lost 5 bases, V lost 4 bases, and 9 bases had no gene match. The length of the CDR3 is 15 residues. The V gene's germline CDR1 is LNHDA and CDR2 SQIVND (reference sequence). The CDR3 DNA reads TGTGCCAGTAGTACGTGGACAGGGCCTATAACTGAAGCTTTCTTT. Translating gives CASSTWTGPITEAFF.

This clone was seen only a few times. The rearrangement joins TRBV7-8 to TRBJ2-7, with TRBD2 identical over 12 bases. The CDR3 sequence is 16 residues long. Germline loops: CDR1 SGHVS, CDR2 FQNEAQ. V dropped 1 base and J dropped 3; count of bases not matched to a gene: 4. CDR3 sequence (DNA): TGTGCCAGCAGCTTAGTATGGACTAGCGGGAACTACGAGCAGTACTTC. Translating gives CASSLVWTSGNYEQYF.

The V gene is TRBV11-2, the J gene TRBJ1-4; D is undetermined. Trimming took 2 bases from V and 6 from J, leaving 13 bases between them. Per germline, CDR1 SGHAT and CDR2 FQNNGV. The length of the CDR3 is 15 residues. The CDR3 DNA is TGTGCCAGCAGCTTATTCGTCCAACCCCATGAAAAACTGTTTTTT. The encoded protein is CASSLFVQPHEKLFF.

This clone was found a few times. V and J are TRBV10-2 and TRBJ1-2, with 10 bases lining up with TRBD1. This CDR3 spans 15 amino acids. V lost 6 bases to trimming and J lost 8 bases; unmatched junction nucleotides: 12. Looked up from germline, CDR1 is WSHSY and CDR2 is SAAADI. This CDR3 reads CASSAFPGQGMGYTF. The CDR3 DNA is TGCGCCAGCAGCGCATTCCCGGGACAGGGGATGGGCTACACCTTC.

The V and J genes are TRBV4-1 and TRBJ2-1, with TRBD1 as a possible D gene (6 bases). The CDR3 length is 15 residues. Trimming pared 4 bases from V and 2 bases from J, leaving 12 bases between. CDR1 and CDR2 from the germline V gene are MGHRA and YSYEKL. This CDR3 is CASSPVGGTYNEQFF. In DNA form, the CDR3 reads TGCGCCAGCAGCCCGGTAGGGGGAACCTACAATGAGCAGTTCTTC.

This clone was detected only a few times. The chain combines TRBV6-1 with TRBJ2-7; D call uncertain. In germline, CDR1 is MNHNS, CDR2 SASEGT. The CDR3 length is 15 residues. V was shortened by 6 bases and J by 3 bases, with 18 bases between the two germline ends. The CDR3 is CASSVVYNLDYEQYF. DNA of the CDR3: TGTGCCAGCAGCGTCGTCTACAATCTGGACTACGAGCAGTACTTC.

The J gene is TRBJ2-2, the V gene TRBV25-1, with D possibly matching TRBD1 (5 bases). Germline loops: CDR1 MGHDK, CDR2 SYGVNS. The CDR3 extends over 13 amino acids. Trimming removed 5 bases at V and 5 bases at J, with 9 bases between. CDR3 nucleotides: TGTGCCAGCAGTTTAGGGGTAACCGGGGAGCTGTTTTTT. Residues: CASSLGVTGELFF.

This sequence joins TRBV28 and TRBJ1-1; no firm D call. The CDR3 runs to 12 residues. Germline V gene data show CDR1 as MDHEN and CDR2 as SYDVKM. V lost 3 bases and J 4 bases, leaving 6 bases between the germline ends. In DNA, the CDR3 is TGTGCCAGCAGTTTCAGTGGCACTGAAGCTTTCTTT. The encoded protein is CASSFSGTEAFF. The full variable domain, in which reference TRBV28 and TRBJ1-1 provide the parts outside the CDR3, is DVKVTQSSRYLVKRTGEKVFLECVQDMDHENMFWYRQDPGLGLRLIYFSYDVKMKEKGDIPEGYSVSREKKERFSLILESASTNQTSMYLCASSFSGTEAFFGQGTRLTVV.

The gene calls are TRBV25-1 and TRBJ2-5; no reliable D call. The CDR3 spans 11 residues. Trimming removed 7 bases from V and 4 bases from J, with 7 bases in between. Germline V gene lookup returns CDR1 MGHDK and CDR2 SYGVNS. CDR3 sequence reads: CASTGLETQYF. The CDR3 region has the DNA TGTGCCAGCACTGGCTTAGAGACCCAGTACTTC. The complete variable domain, with remaining parts taken from reference TRBV25-1 and TRBJ2-5, reads EADIYQTPRYLVIGTGKKITLECSQTMGHDKMYWYQQDPGMELHLIHYSYGVNSTEKGDLSSESTVSRIRTEHFPLTLESARPSHTSQYLCASTGLETQYFGPGTRLLVL.

The chain uses TRBV5-5 and TRBJ1-2; 10 bases are a match to TRBD1. CDR1 is SGHKS, CDR2 YYEKEE, per germline (reference sequence). Trimming took 0 bases from V and 1 from J; bases not matched to a gene: 3. The CDR3 loop spans 16 amino acids. In DNA form, the CDR3 reads TGTGCCAGCAGCTTGGTTAGGACAGGGGGTAACTATGGCTACACCTTC. It translates to CASSLVRTGGNYGYTF.

The chain couples TRBV6-6 to TRBJ1-2, with D perhaps TRBD1 (6 bases). CDR3 size: 13 residues. The V gene's germline CDR1 is MNHNY and CDR2 SVGAGI (reference sequence). V was shortened by 5 bases and J by 5 bases, with 12 bases between the two germline ends. CDR3 residues: CASSPWDIYGYTF. The CDR3 DNA is TGTGCCAGCAGTCCTTGGGACATTTATGGCTACACCTTC.